These 13 T cell receptor beta chains share one sample of origin, sequenced in a study of regulatory T cells in long-lasting Graves disease. Time point reported: newly diagnosed GD, antithyroid drugs for less than 3 months. PBMC-derived RNA was used for the TCR library. According to the study, TCR beta libraries were built with iRepertoire HTBI primers and CDR3-region Arm-PCR. Each CDR3 protein is one row after TCRdb ran MiXCR on the multiplex PCR reads. The table has about 530,000 distinct CDR3 sequences, about 16% seen once. These same records also appear under a second study, on T cells in Graves' hyperthyroidism and ophthalmopathy.

The sample in question was peripheral blood mononuclear cells (PBMCs), obtained at new diagnosis, from a patient treated with antithyroid drugs. These TCRs come from a woman aged 40-60 years with Graves disease.

A note on this clonotype: A much bigger clone sits one base away, suggesting this may be a read error. The gene calls are TRBV18 and TRBJ1-1, with a weak D call TRBD1 (5 bases). The germline V gene has CDR1 KGHSH and CDR2 LQKENI. There are 13 residues in the CDR3. The CDR3 coding sequence is TGTGCCAGCTCACCACCGGGGGAGGATGAAGCTTCCTTT. It codes for CASSPPGEDEASF.

This clonotype has only a few counts. The CDR3 loop is CASSDYWLAGGTGANVLTF. The CDR3 DNA reads as TGTGCCAGCAGTGATTACTGGCTAGCGGGGGGAACTGGGGCCAACGTCCTGACTTTC. The V gene is TRBV2, the J gene TRBJ2-6; TRBD2 matches at 11 bases. The CDR3 is 19 residues long. J lost 2 bases, V lost 3 bases, and 9 bases had no gene match. Germline CDR1 SNHLY, CDR2 FYNNEI.

The sample holds a few counts of this clonotype. The V call is TRBV14, the J call TRBJ2-7; D unresolved. CDR1 and CDR2 (germline): SGHDN, FVKESK. This CDR3 has 12 amino acids. V was shortened by 2 bases and J by 6 bases, with 8 bases between the two germline ends. The CDR3 loop is CASSQNLVEQYF. The CDR3 coding sequence is TGTGCCAGCAGCCAAAACTTGGTCGAGCAGTACTTC.

The chain links TRBV20-1 to TRBJ2-1, with D perhaps TRBD2 (6 bases). Germline lookup yields CDR1 DFQATT and CDR2 SNEGSKA (reference sequence). The CDR3 is made up of 15 amino acids. Between the trimmed V and J ends, which lost 2 bases and 7 bases, there was a span of 18 bases. In DNA, the CDR3 is TGCAGTGCTAGAATATCGGGACTCCGAAGGAATGAGCAGTTCTTC. Encoded protein: CSARISGLRRNEQFF.

This rearrangement joins TRBV2 to TRBJ2-1, with D possibly being TRBD1 (6 bases). Trimming took 7 bases from V and 1 from J, leaving 11 bases between them. Germline CDR1 is SNHLY and CDR2 is FYNNEI. CDR3 length equals 14 residues. CDR3 sequence (DNA): TGTGCCAGCAATTTTACAGGGTCCTACAATGAGCAGTTCTTC. Its protein product is CASNFTGSYNEQFF.

This clonotype was detected only a few times. This may be a read error: a much more frequent sequence differs by one nucleotide. This chain links TRBV11-2 with TRBJ2-3; a possible D gene is TRBD2 (5 bases). This CDR3 region has 15 residues. V gave up 5 bases and J gave up 6 bases, with 18 bases separating them. Germline V gene sequence: CDR1 SGHAT, CDR2 FQNNGV. The CDR3 loop is CASSLVESSGDTQYF. In nucleotides, the CDR3 is TGTGCCAGCAGCCTGGTGGAATCTTCGGGGGATACGCAGTATTTT.

Only a few counts were recorded for this clonotype. V and J are TRBV4-1 and TRBJ1-2; D remains ambiguous. The V gene's germline CDR1 is MGHRA and CDR2 YSYEKL. Trimming took off 3 bases at V and 7 bases at J, with 9 bases between the two ends. The CDR3 runs to 12 residues. The CDR3 spells CASSQDAAGYTF. The CDR3 DNA follows: TGCGCCAGCAGCCAGGACGCGGCTGGCTACACCTTC.

This clonotype was detected ten times or more. The V and J genes are TRBV12-3 or TRBV12-4 and TRBJ1-3, with 7 bases lining up with TRBD1. This CDR3 is 17 amino acids long. V lost 5 bases to trimming and J lost 0 bases; unmatched junction nucleotides: 10. CDR3 region: CASSRLGQVVSGNTIYF. CDR3 nucleotides: TGTGCCAGCAGTCGACTAGGACAGGTGGTCTCTGGAAACACCATATATTTT.

The chain couples TRBV6-2 or TRBV6-3 to TRBJ2-4; a possible D gene is TRBD2 (7 bases). This CDR3 has 15 residues. CDR1 and CDR2 from the germline V gene are MNHEY and SVGEGT. V was trimmed by 2 bases and J by 6 bases, leaving 14 bases between them. The CDR3 sequence is CASSYDYREGNIQYF. CDR3 bases: TGTGCCAGCAGTTACGACTACAGGGAGGGAAACATTCAGTACTTC.

This clonotype came up a few times. The chain uses TRBV30 and TRBJ1-5, with TRBD1 as a possible D gene (5 bases). Germline V gives CDR1 GTSNPN, CDR2 SVGIG (reference sequence). The CDR3 length is 13 residues. The V end lost 0 bases, the J end lost 7 bases, and 10 bases lay between the germline ends. The DNA of the CDR3 is TGTGCCTGGAGTGTTGAAGGGGTCCAGCCCCAGCATTTT. This codes for CAWSVEGVQPQHF.

V and J are TRBV24-1 and TRBJ2-1, with D tentatively TRBD1 (5 bases). The CDR3 has 14 amino acids. The V gene lost 5 bases and the J gene lost 7 bases, with 14 bases spanning the gap. Germline values: CDR1 KGHDR, CDR2 SFDVKD. The CDR3 here is CATSVGQGTNEQFF. CDR3 coding DNA: TGTGCCACCAGTGTTGGGCAGGGAACGAATGAGCAGTTCTTC.

This clonotype was detected many times. This chain joins TRBV3-1 and TRBJ2-1; no firm D call. Germline CDR1 reads LGHDT; CDR2 reads YNNKEL (reference sequence). Trimming shortened V by 0 bases and J by 5 bases, and 14 bases separated the two germline ends. The CDR3 spans 16 residues. CDR3 region: CASSQESLPWDNEQFF. The CDR3 coding sequence is TGTGCCAGCAGCCAAGAGTCGCTCCCTTGGGACAATGAGCAGTTCTTC.

This clonotype was recorded many times. V gene TRBV2 combines with J gene TRBJ2-3, with D hard to call. This CDR3 spans 13 amino acids. The germline V gene has CDR1 SNHLY and CDR2 FYNNEI. V lost 10 bases and J lost 2, with 13 bases in between. CDR3 loop: CATRTAITDTQYF. CDR3 DNA sequence: TGTGCCACCCGGACGGCGATCACAGATACGCAGTATTTT.